This TCR beta chain appears in the sequencing data of a study of cytomegalovirus exposure and HLA in healthy donors. The PCR employed 60 Vbeta primers together with 13 Jbeta primers. TCRdb's copy holds only in-frame clones and misses some; the assay was immunoSEQ multiplex PCR. This repertoire shows roughly 150,000 clones, 85% found once; its top ten account for 1%. Germline values: CDR1 MNHNY, CDR2 SVGAGI (reference sequence). V was pared by 2 bases and J by 7 bases, with 3 bases between. The CDR3 runs 12 residues. To note about this clone: The antigen is not known.

Notes on the study in general: Researchers catalogued 160 or so TCR beta chains as cytomegalovirus-associated. Within an earlier analysis, most TCR beta V segments proved productive either about 90% or about 30% of the time. Upon later analysis, HLA-associated TCR beta chains proved more clonally expanded than other, equally common chains. A few V segments could not be told apart, such as TRBV6-2 and TRBV6-3, and were left out.

Sample: PBMCs. The sequence derives from a boy between 2 and 10 years old in good health and CMV-seronegative. The chain couples TRBV6-6 to TRBJ1-6; D not resolved. This chain's CDR3 is CASSYRNSPLHF. The DNA for the CDR3 is TGTGCCAGCAGTTACCGGAATTCACCCCTCCACTTT.